These 17 T cell receptor beta chains were all obtained from the same sample, sequenced in a study of T cell repertoires in ileal Crohn's disease. The assay was immunoSEQ multiplex PCR, and TCRdb's table has in-frame clones only and misses some. This table has around 8,600 clones, around 76% appearing once. Material for sequencing was ileal tissue. The receptor set was obtained from an adult with Crohn's disease.

The chain combines TRBV7-9 with TRBJ2-7; weak D call: TRBD1 (6 bases). The CDR3 totals 12 residues. The germline gives CDR1 SEHNR, CDR2 FQNEAQ (reference sequence). Trimming removed 5 bases at V and 7 bases at J, with 12 bases between. CDR3 in amino acids: CASSPAGTEQYF. The CDR3 nucleotides are TGTGCCAGCAGCCCGGCCGGGACAGAGCAGTACTTC.

V is TRBV5-1 and J is TRBJ1-3; the match to TRBD1 covers 9 bases. Per the germline V gene, CDR1 is SGHRS and CDR2 is YFSETQ. The CDR3 consists of 17 residues. After removal of 4 bases from V and 4 bases from J, the junction contained 12 bases not matched to a gene. CDR3 protein: CASSNVGTGSFGNTIYF. CDR3 coding DNA: TGCGCCAGCAGCAACGTCGGGACAGGGTCTTTCGGAAACACCATATATTTT. Together with reference TRBV5-1 and TRBJ1-3, the CDR3 gives the full variable domain: KAGVTQTPRYLIKTRGQQVTLSCSPISGHRSVSWYQQTPGQGLQFLFEYFSETQRNKGNFPGRFSGRQFSNSRSEMNVSTLELGDSALYLCASSNVGTGSFGNTIYFGEGSWLTVV.

The chain has TRBV15 and TRBJ1-1; D not resolved. Trimming took off 3 bases at V and 3 bases at J, with 8 bases between the two ends. The CDR3 is 13 residues long. The V gene's germline CDR1 is LNHNV and CDR2 YYDKDF (reference sequence). Here the CDR3 reads CATSSPGDTEAFF. DNA of the CDR3: TGTGCCACCAGCAGTCCGGGAGACACTGAAGCTTTCTTT.

V is TRBV27 and J is TRBJ2-1; 10 bases are a match to TRBD2. The germline V gene encodes CDR1 MNHEY and CDR2 SMNVEV (reference sequence). Trimming cost V 4 bases and J 0 bases; bases outside gene matches: 15. The CDR3 runs to 20 residues. CDR3 DNA sequence: TGTGCCAGCAGTTCGGGGACTAGCGTCACTAAACCGAGCTCCTACAATGAGCAGTTCTTC. Amino acid sequence: CASSSGTSVTKPSSYNEQFF.

The CDR3 bases are TGTGCCAGCAGTGACGGCGCGGGGGGGACCACAGATACGCAGTATTTT. Translation gives CASSDGAGGTTDTQYF. The genes are TRBV6-4 and TRBJ2-3; 9 bases line up with TRBD2. V lost 2 bases, J lost 2 bases, and 5 bases stayed unmatched. The CDR3 is made up of 16 amino acids. Germline V gene data show CDR1 as MRHNA and CDR2 as SNTAGT.

CDR3 in amino acids: CASSGTVQETQYF. CDR3 coding DNA: TGCGCCAGCAGCGGGACAGTCCAAGAGACCCAGTACTTC. The chain joins TRBV5-1 to TRBJ2-5; 7 nucleotides agree with TRBD1. This CDR3 contains 13 residues. After removal of 4 bases from V and 1 base from J, the junction contained 1 base not matched to a gene. CDR1 is SGHRS, CDR2 YFSETQ, per germline.

J is TRBJ2-7 and V is TRBV9; D gene uncertain. Germline CDR1 and CDR2: SGDLS and YYNGEE. The CDR3 is made up of 13 amino acids. Trimming shortened V by 2 bases and J by 7 bases, and 13 bases separated the two germline ends. CDR3 DNA: TGTGCCAGCAGCGTTGTTCTTGTCGGGGAGCAGTACTTC. Translated, it gives CASSVVLVGEQYF.

The rearrangement joins TRBV7-2 to TRBJ1-2, with a weak D call TRBD1 (6 bases). The length of the CDR3 is 15 residues. V lost 5 bases to trimming and J lost 8 bases, with 21 bases between them. In germline, CDR1 is SGHTA, CDR2 FQGNSA. Here the CDR3 reads CASSPREHRVRGYTF. The CDR3 nucleotides read TGTGCCAGCAGCCCGCGCGAACACAGGGTCCGGGGCTACACCTTC.

CDR3 nucleotides: TGTGCCAGCAGTGAAGGCCGGGGACTAGCGGGAGAAAATGAGCAGTTCTTC. Protein sequence: CASSEGRGLAGENEQFF. The chain couples TRBV6-1 to TRBJ2-1, with 14 bases that match TRBD2. Trimming cost V 1 base and J 7 bases; bases outside gene matches: 6. The CDR3 totals 17 residues. From germline, CDR1 is MNHNS and CDR2 SASEGT.

This clone occurred a few times. The rearrangement uses TRBV19 and TRBJ1-1; D remains unclear. The CDR3 is 12 amino acids. V lost 9 bases and J 4 bases, leaving 12 bases between the germline ends. Per the germline V gene, CDR1 is LNHDA and CDR2 is SQIVND (reference sequence). In DNA, the CDR3 is TGTGCCAGCGCCCTCAGATCCACTGAAGCTTTCTTT. Translated, it gives CASALRSTEAFF.

The gene calls are TRBV18 and TRBJ1-2, with 11 bases identical to TRBD1. Germline CDR1 reads KGHSH; CDR2 reads LQKENI. V was clipped by 3 bases and J by 7 bases; unmatched bases: 4. The length of the CDR3 is 14 residues. CDR3 region: CASSPDRGRSGYTF. The CDR3 region has the DNA TGTGCCAGCTCACCGGACAGGGGGCGCAGTGGCTACACCTTC.

The chain links TRBV7-2 to TRBJ2-3, with 8 bases matching TRBD2. With V trimmed by 3 bases and J by 2 bases, 4 bases remained unmatched. Germline V lookup: CDR1 SGHTA, CDR2 FQGNSA. The CDR3 has 15 amino acids. As DNA, the CDR3 is TGTGCCAGCAGCTTCACTAGCGGACCCACAGATACGCAGTATTTT. Encoded protein: CASSFTSGPTDTQYF.

The sample holds one count of this clone. V gene TRBV10-3 combines with J gene TRBJ2-1; the D gene is possibly TRBD2 (5 bases). The germline gives CDR1 ENHRY, CDR2 SYGVKD. Trimming took 2 bases from V and 9 from J, leaving 20 bases between them. The CDR3 runs 16 residues. CDR3 DNA: TGTGCCATCAGTGAGAGAGGGCCGGACGGAACTGGTGAGCAGTTCTTC. This gives the protein CAISERGPDGTGEQFF.

The V and J genes are TRBV7-7 and TRBJ2-1; weak D call: TRBD2 (6 bases). V was trimmed by 0 bases and J by 9 bases, leaving 12 bases between them. Germline V gives CDR1 SSHAT, CDR2 FNYEAQ (reference sequence). The CDR3 sequence is 14 residues long. In DNA form, the CDR3 reads TGTGCCAGCAGCTTAGCGGGAGGCCAGGCTGAGCAGTTCTTC. Protein product: CASSLAGGQAEQFF.

This chain joins TRBV10-3 and TRBJ2-1; TRBD2 might be the D (5 bases). V lost 4 bases and J lost 8, with 18 bases in between. The V gene's germline CDR1 is ENHRY and CDR2 SYGVKD. This CDR3 spans 15 amino acids. The CDR3 is CAISVGLAFSYEQFF. CDR3 bases: TGTGCCATCAGTGTTGGGCTAGCTTTTAGTTATGAGCAGTTCTTC.

This chain joins TRBV11-3 and TRBJ2-5, with a tentative D call TRBD1 (6 bases). The V and J ends lost 5 bases and 0 bases respectively, with 10 bases between them. The CDR3 has 14 residues. Germline CDR1 reads SGHNT; CDR2 reads YENEEA. This CDR3 reads CASSPHRDQETQYF. The CDR3 DNA reads TGTGCCAGCAGCCCCCACAGGGACCAAGAGACCCAGTACTTC.

The V call is TRBV15, the J call TRBJ1-1; TRBD1 agrees at 8 bases. The CDR3 consists of 15 residues. Trimming at V came to 8 bases and at J to 1 base, leaving 9 bases not matched to a gene. Germline V gene lookup returns CDR1 LNHNV and CDR2 YYDKDF (reference sequence). The DNA for the CDR3 is TGTGCCACCTACAGGCAGGGGGCGGGGAACACTGAAGCTTTCTTT. Its translation is CATYRQGAGNTEAFF.